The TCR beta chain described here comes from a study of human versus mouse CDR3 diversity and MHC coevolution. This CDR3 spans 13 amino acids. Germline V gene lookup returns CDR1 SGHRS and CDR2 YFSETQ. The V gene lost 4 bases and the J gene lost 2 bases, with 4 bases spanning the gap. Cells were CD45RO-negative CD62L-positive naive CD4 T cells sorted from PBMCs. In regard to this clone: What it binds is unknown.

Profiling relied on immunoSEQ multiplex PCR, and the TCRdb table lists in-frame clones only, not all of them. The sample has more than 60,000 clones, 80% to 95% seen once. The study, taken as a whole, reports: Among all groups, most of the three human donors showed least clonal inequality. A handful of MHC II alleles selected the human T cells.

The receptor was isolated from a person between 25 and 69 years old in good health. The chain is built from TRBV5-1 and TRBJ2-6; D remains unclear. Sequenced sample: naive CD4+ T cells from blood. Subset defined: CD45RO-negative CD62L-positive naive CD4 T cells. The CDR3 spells CASSQTGANVLTF. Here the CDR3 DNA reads TGCGCCAGCAGCCAAACTGGGGCCAACGTCCTGACTTTC.